One TCR beta chain is described in this entry. Its antigen remains unknown. The sample originates from a study of vaccination and CD4 T cells after COVID-19. Study in general: Post-COVID draws followed diagnosis by a median around 92 days (range 35 to 161). Overlapping spike peptides of SARS-CoV-2, HCoV-NL63, HCoV-OC43 and HCoV-229E stimulated the cells.

This sample's treatment: roughly nine-day PBMC culture with coronavirus spike peptide pools or control peptides (ViraFEST assay). Germline V gene sequence: CDR1 DFQATT, CDR2 SNEGSKA (reference sequence). V lost 5 bases to trimming and J lost 8 bases, with 12 bases between them. The CDR3 extends over 11 amino acids. Sequencing of the DNA from cultured CD4+ T cells was carried out with the Oncomine TCR Beta short-read assay. It was cultured CD4+ T cells from which genomic DNA was extracted. TCRdb independently ran MiXCR on the PCR reads; one entry per CDR3 protein. The sample has 18,000 or so distinct CDR3 sequences, roughly half seen once.

The rearrangement uses TRBV20-1 and TRBJ1-2; D is ambiguous. This sequence originates from a human donor who had recovered from COVID-19. The input for sequencing was CD4+ T cells from blood, cultured in vitro, taken before SARS-CoV-2 vaccination. The CDR3 spells CSAGGSRGYTF. The DNA of the CDR3 is TGCAGTGCTGGAGGTAGCCGCGGCTACACCTTC.